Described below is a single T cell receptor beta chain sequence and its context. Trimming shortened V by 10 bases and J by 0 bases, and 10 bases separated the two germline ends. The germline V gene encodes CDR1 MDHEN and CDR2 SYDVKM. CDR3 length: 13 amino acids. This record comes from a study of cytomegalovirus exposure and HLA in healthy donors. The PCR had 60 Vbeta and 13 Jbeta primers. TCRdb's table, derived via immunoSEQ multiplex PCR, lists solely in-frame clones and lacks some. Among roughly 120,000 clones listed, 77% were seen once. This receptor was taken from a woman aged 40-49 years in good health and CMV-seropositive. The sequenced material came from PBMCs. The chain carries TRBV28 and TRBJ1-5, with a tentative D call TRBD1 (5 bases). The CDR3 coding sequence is TGTGCCATTCAGGGTTATAGCAATCAGCCCCAGCATTTT. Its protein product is CAIQGYSNQPQHF.